These 10 T cell receptor beta chains were all obtained from the same sample, sequenced in a study of regulatory T cells in long-lasting Graves disease. Arm-PCR of CDR3 regions and iRepertoire HTBI primers were used to build TCR beta libraries. MiXCR, applied by TCRdb to the multiplex PCR reads, yields one record per CDR3 protein. The sample includes about 340,000 distinct CDR3 sequences, 15% to 20% of them seen just once. Documented time point: persistent/refractory GD, antithyroid drugs over 5 years with positive TRAb. Researchers made the TCR library from RNA that was extracted from PBMCs. Sequencing was performed on peripheral blood mononuclear cells (PBMCs), taken when the disease was refractory, from a patient treated with antithyroid drugs. These receptors originate from a female donor with Graves disease.

Many counts were recorded for this clonotype. This chain joins TRBV6-5 and TRBJ1-5; D uncertain. CDR3 length: 12 amino acids. V lost 0 bases, J lost 7 bases, and 4 bases lay in between. Germline V lookup: CDR1 MNHEY, CDR2 SVGAGI. The CDR3 loop is CASSYSKQPQHF. Here the CDR3 DNA reads TGTGCCAGCAGTTACTCGAAACAGCCCCAGCATTTT.

This clonotype was counted ten times or more. J is TRBJ2-5 and V is TRBV15; D possibly uses TRBD1 or TRBD2 (5 bases each). CDR3 length: 15 residues. The germline gives CDR1 LNHNV, CDR2 YYDKDF (reference sequence). Trimming cost V 1 base and J 3 bases, with 12 bases left between them. CDR3 DNA sequence: TGTGCCACCAGCAGAGCTGGGACGCCAAAAGAGACCCAGTACTTC. Translated: CATSRAGTPKETQYF.

The chain couples TRBV25-1 to TRBJ1-2; TRBD1 matches 7 bases. Germline assignment: CDR1 MGHDK and CDR2 SYGVNS. The V segment lost 3 bases and the J segment 3 bases; nucleotides outside the gene matches: 10. The CDR3 loop spans 16 amino acids. The CDR3 nucleotides are TGTGCCAGCAGTGACCCATCTAGACAGGGACACTATGGCTACACCTTC. Encoded protein: CASSDPSRQGHYGYTF.

Many counts were recorded for this clonotype. This sequence joins TRBV30 and TRBJ2-6, with D unresolved. Trimming took off 0 bases at V and 0 bases at J, with 6 bases between the two ends. Per the germline V gene, CDR1 is GTSNPN and CDR2 is SVGIG (reference sequence). CDR3 size: 15 residues. CDR3 coding DNA: TGTGCCTGGAGTGTACTGGGCTCTGGGGCCAACGTCCTGACTTTC. It encodes CAWSVLGSGANVLTF.

The CDR3 nucleotides read TGTGCCAGCAGTCCCGGAGACGTGGTCGGGCCATATACGCAGTATTTT. Translation: CASSPGDVVGPYTQYF. The chain carries TRBV12-3 or TRBV12-4 and TRBJ2-3; no firm D call. V lost 5 bases to trimming and J lost 7 bases, with 22 bases between them. CDR3 size: 16 residues.

The CDR3 region is CASSPGTGFHNEQFF. Here the CDR3 DNA reads TGTGCCAGCAGCCCCGGGACAGGGTTCCACAATGAGCAGTTCTTC. The chain has TRBV7-2 and TRBJ2-1; 9 bases agree with TRBD1. The V gene's germline CDR1 is SGHTA and CDR2 FQGNSA. This CDR3 region has 15 residues. The V gene end was trimmed by 5 bases and the J gene end by 5 bases; junction bases not matched to a gene: 7.

This clonotype was observed at least ten times. V is TRBV27 and J is TRBJ2-7; D is ambiguous. This CDR3 spans 13 amino acids. Trimming left V 3 bases short and J 5 bases short, with 11 bases between. Looked up from germline, CDR1 is MNHEY and CDR2 is SMNVEV (reference sequence). CDR3 amino acids: CASSFSWANEQYF. The CDR3 nucleotides are TGTGCCAGCAGTTTTTCGTGGGCCAACGAGCAGTACTTC.

The chain links TRBV5-6 to TRBJ1-4; 8 bases fit TRBD1. The CDR3 is 18 amino acids. The J segment lost 1 base and the V segment lost 3 bases, leaving 11 bases of the junction unmatched. Germline CDR1 reads SGHDT; CDR2 reads YYEEEE. CDR3 sequence: CASSWTGREGRTNEKLFF. The CDR3, as DNA: TGTGCCAGCAGCTGGACAGGGCGCGAGGGGAGAACTAATGAAAAACTGTTTTTT.

The chain uses TRBV4-2 and TRBJ1-1; perhaps TRBD1 as D (5 bases). The V and J ends lost 3 bases and 4 bases respectively, with 18 bases between them. CDR3 length: 16 residues. The V gene's germline CDR1 is LGHNA and CDR2 YNFKEQ. This CDR3 is CASSHLSPDSFTEAFF. Here the CDR3 DNA reads TGTGCCAGCAGCCACCTCAGCCCTGACAGTTTCACTGAAGCTTTCTTT.

J is TRBJ1-2 and V is TRBV10-2; possibly TRBD1 for D (5 bases). Germline V gives CDR1 WSHSY, CDR2 SAAADI. Trimming shortened V by 2 bases and J by 4 bases, and 11 bases separated the two germline ends. The CDR3 covers 14 residues. The CDR3 DNA reads as TGCGCCAGCAGTGAGAGCAGGGCTGTCTATGGCTACACCTTC. It codes for CASSESRAVYGYTF.